A single sample gave rise to the 23 T cell receptor beta chains below, sequenced in a study of cytomegalovirus exposure and HLA in healthy donors (dated 2017 in TCRdb). Library construction relied on the immunoSEQ multiplex PCR assay. A mixture of 60 forward primers for TCR Vbeta segments and 13 reverse primers for TCR Jbeta segments was used in the multiplex PCR. TCRdb took over this immuneACCESS table, retaining in-frame rearrangements with V and J assigned. Such tables are incomplete; in checked studies, under half of the missing clones stem from an unresolved V gene, and the remainder is unexplained. The sample includes 200,000 to 250,000 clones, with about 83% observed a single time. The ten most abundant clones make up roughly 1.3% of the sample. The sample consisted of PBMCs. Receptors were obtained from a human donor in good health.

The chain is built from TRBV7-2 and TRBJ2-7; maybe TRBD1 (6 bases). This CDR3 spans 14 amino acids. V was cut by 5 bases and J by 3 bases, with 14 bases left in between. From germline, CDR1 is SGHTA and CDR2 FQGNSA. CDR3 DNA sequence: TGTGCCAGCAGCCATGGACAGAGAAACTACGAGCAGTACTTC. Its protein is CASSHGQRNYEQYF. Based on the CDR3 plus reference TRBV7-2 and TRBJ2-7, the full variable domain is GAGVSQSPSNKVTEKGKDVELRCDPISGHTALYWYRQSLGQGLEFLIYFQGNSAPDKSGLPSDRFSAERTGGSVSTLTIQRTQQEDSAVYLCASSHGQRNYEQYFGPGTRLTVT.

The gene calls are TRBV7-9 and TRBJ2-7; 7 nucleotides match TRBD2. V was pared by 1 base and J by 6 bases, with 9 bases of the junction left unmatched. The germline V gene encodes CDR1 SEHNR and CDR2 FQNEAQ (reference sequence). The CDR3 runs to 15 residues. The CDR3 nucleotides read TGTGCCAGCAGCTTAGTAGGGTCTTCGGGGGGCGAGCAGTACTTC. Protein sequence: CASSLVGSSGGEQYF.

This clone was found once. CDR3 sequence reads: CASSSLSSSRETQYF. DNA of the CDR3: TGTGCCAGCAGTTCACTCTCTAGCAGCAGGGAGACCCAGTACTTC. This chain connects TRBV27 to TRBJ2-5, with D tentatively TRBD2 (5 bases). Deletions cut 4 bases from V and 5 bases from J, with 17 bases between. CDR1 is MNHEY and CDR2 is SMNVEV in the germline V gene (reference sequence). CDR3 length equals 15 residues.

The gene calls are TRBV6-5 and TRBJ1-2; a weak D match, TRBD1 (5 bases). V shed 5 bases and J shed 4 bases, with 14 bases lying between them. There are 14 residues in the CDR3. Per germline, CDR1 MNHEY and CDR2 SVGAGI. The CDR3 sequence: CASSPRGAPYGYTF. The CDR3 DNA reads TGTGCCAGCAGTCCTAGGGGTGCGCCCTATGGCTACACCTTC.

The chain employs TRBV4-2 and TRBJ1-1; D uncertain. The CDR3 sequence is 14 residues long. Germline CDR1 and CDR2: LGHNA and YNFKEQ. The V gene lost 1 base and the J gene lost 5 bases, with 11 bases spanning the gap. CDR3 sequence (DNA): TGTGCCAGCAGCCAAGCGGTCGGCGGAACTGAAGCTTTCTTT. Protein sequence: CASSQAVGGTEAFF.

This chain links TRBV18 with TRBJ1-5, with D possibly matching TRBD1 (5 bases). The CDR3 has 14 residues. CDR1 is KGHSH, CDR2 LQKENI, per germline. V lost 8 bases to trimming and J lost 9 bases, with 20 bases between them. The CDR3 reads CASAEQDQGMPQHF. The CDR3 bases are TGTGCCAGCGCCGAACAGGATCAAGGGATGCCCCAGCATTTT.

The V gene is TRBV6-5, the J gene TRBJ2-1; TRBD2 matches 11 bases. This CDR3 spans 15 amino acids. Losses at the gene ends were 2 bases for V and 6 bases for J; bases not matched to a gene: 3. The germline V gene encodes CDR1 MNHEY and CDR2 SVGAGI. For the CDR3, the DNA is TGTGCCAGCAGTTACCAACTAGCGGGAGTCAATGAGCAGTTCTTC. This gives the protein CASSYQLAGVNEQFF.

Remarks on this clone: Other DNA sequences in the same sample also yield this CDR3. J is TRBJ1-3 and V is TRBV28; 8 bases align to TRBD1. The CDR3 is 17 residues long. Germline CDR1 MDHEN, CDR2 SYDVKM. V shed 6 bases, J shed 3 bases, and the junction held 13 bases outside the gene matches. CDR3 amino acids: CASSLPRTGRSGNTIYF. In nucleotides, the CDR3 is TGTGCCAGCAGCCTCCCGCGGACAGGGCGAAGTGGAAACACCATATATTTT.

This chain connects TRBV7-8 to TRBJ2-5, with 10 bases matching TRBD2. This CDR3 comprises 15 residues. Germline V gene lookup returns CDR1 SGHVS and CDR2 FQNEAQ. After removal of 4 bases from V and 2 bases from J, the junction contained 4 bases not matched to a gene. In nucleotides, the CDR3 is TGTGCCAGCAGCTCTTGGACTAGCGGACAAGAGACCCAGTACTTC. Protein product: CASSSWTSGQETQYF.

This chain links TRBV7-2 with TRBJ2-5; 7 nucleotides align to TRBD2. CDR1 and CDR2 (germline): SGHTA, FQGNSA. After removal of 4 bases from V and 1 base from J, the junction contained 3 bases not matched to a gene. There are 14 residues in the CDR3. The CDR3 nucleotides are TGTGCCAGCAGCTCCGGACTAGTCCAAGAGACCCAGTACTTC. Its translation is CASSSGLVQETQYF.

The rearrangement joins TRBV7-9 to TRBJ2-7; D might be TRBD2 (6 bases). The CDR3 spans 16 residues. Looked up from germline, CDR1 is SEHNR and CDR2 is FQNEAQ (reference sequence). V lost 0 bases and J 1 base, leaving 13 bases between the germline ends. DNA for the CDR3: TGTGCCAGCAGCTTAGCGTGGAGCGGGCATTCCTACGAGCAGTACTTC. This gives the protein CASSLAWSGHSYEQYF.

This clone showed up just a few times. This chain uses TRBV4-1 with TRBJ2-1, with 12 bases fitting TRBD2. With 1 base clipped from V and 6 bases from J, the junction kept 1 base outside the gene matches. Germline CDR1 is MGHRA and CDR2 is YSYEKL. The CDR3 is made up of 15 amino acids. The chain's CDR3 is CASSQGLAGANEQFF. DNA of the CDR3: TGCGCCAGCAGCCAAGGACTAGCGGGAGCCAATGAGCAGTTCTTC.

The chain uses TRBV25-1 and TRBJ1-2; D possibly corresponds to TRBD1 (5 bases). The germline gives CDR1 MGHDK, CDR2 SYGVNS. Trimming removed 2 bases from V and 5 bases from J, with 12 bases in between. The CDR3 runs 14 residues. The DNA for the CDR3 is TGTGCCAGCAGTGAACCCGGGTCAGGGTATGGCTACACCTTC. The encoded protein is CASSEPGSGYGYTF.

The chain has TRBV18 and TRBJ2-7, with a tentative D call TRBD1 (6 bases). The CDR3 has 14 residues. Germline values: CDR1 KGHSH, CDR2 LQKENI. The V gene lost 0 bases and the J gene lost 3 bases, with 9 bases spanning the gap. The CDR3 DNA follows: TGTGCCAGCTCACCACCGGGGGCAGGCTACGAGCAGTACTTC. Protein sequence: CASSPPGAGYEQYF. Looking up the rest from reference TRBV18 and TRBJ2-7 gives the full variable domain: NAGVMQNPRHLVRRRGQEARLRCSPMKGHSHVYWYRQLPEEGLKFMVYLQKENIIDESGMPKERFSAEFPKEGPSILRIQQVVRGDSAAYFCASSPPGAGYEQYFGPGTRLTVT.

The chain joins TRBV5-4 to TRBJ2-5; 10 nucleotides line up with TRBD2. The CDR3 loop spans 15 amino acids. J lost 4 bases, V lost 4 bases, and 7 bases had no gene match. Germline lookup yields CDR1 SGHNT and CDR2 YYREEE (reference sequence). For the CDR3, the DNA is TGTGCCAGCAGCGGGTTAGCGGGAGGTGGAGAGACCCAGTACTTC. Its translation is CASSGLAGGGETQYF.

The rearrangement links TRBV9 to TRBJ2-3; 7 bases agree with TRBD1. The germline V gene encodes CDR1 SGDLS and CDR2 YYNGEE. The CDR3 has 20 residues. The J segment lost 0 bases and the V segment lost 4 bases, leaving 20 bases of the junction unmatched. CDR3 bases: TGTGCCAGCAGCACGCCACAGGGGACAACTAGTGTTTCTAGCACAGATACGCAGTATTTT. Protein product: CASSTPQGTTSVSSTDTQYF.

The V call is TRBV5-8, the J call TRBJ1-2, with D perhaps TRBD1 (5 bases). Trimming shortened V by 1 base and J by 7 bases, and 11 bases separated the two germline ends. Germline assignment: CDR1 SGHTS and CDR2 YDEGEE. This CDR3 comprises 13 residues. The CDR3 protein is CASSLTGLSGYTF. CDR3 sequence (DNA): TGTGCCAGCAGCTTGACAGGTCTAAGTGGCTACACCTTC.

The chain combines TRBV27 with TRBJ2-1; a possible D gene is TRBD2 (5 bases). CDR3 length equals 18 residues. V gave up 0 bases and J gave up 0 bases, with 15 bases separating them. The germline V gene encodes CDR1 MNHEY and CDR2 SMNVEV (reference sequence). The DNA for the CDR3 is TGTGCCAGCAGTTTATCTATCGGGAACCTTCTCTCCTACAATGAGCAGTTCTTC. This translates into CASSLSIGNLLSYNEQFF.

V is TRBV30 and J is TRBJ2-7; 8 positions match TRBD2. The CDR3 runs to 13 residues. Germline CDR1 is GTSNPN and CDR2 is SVGIG (reference sequence). V shed 5 bases, J shed 0 bases, and the junction held 3 bases outside the gene matches. CDR3 DNA sequence: TGTGCCTGGGCTACTAGCGGCTCCTACGAGCAGTACTTC. Translation gives CAWATSGSYEQYF.

The J gene is TRBJ2-2, the V gene TRBV7-2, with TRBD2 matching over 12 bases. The V segment lost 7 bases and the J segment 8 bases; nucleotides outside the gene matches: 8. CDR1 is SGHTA and CDR2 is FQGNSA in the germline V gene. CDR3 length equals 15 residues. CDR3 nucleotides: TGTGCCAGCACCCGACTAGCGGGAGCCAGGGGGGAGCTGTTTTTT. Translation gives CASTRLAGARGELFF.

V is TRBV4-1 and J is TRBJ1-5; D gene ambiguous. The CDR3 loop spans 14 amino acids. Deletions cut 5 bases from V and 4 bases from J, with 12 bases between. Germline V lookup: CDR1 MGHRA, CDR2 YSYEKL. The CDR3, as DNA: TGCGCCAGCAGCTCCCCATCACGGAATCAGCCCCAGCATTTT. Translated, it gives CASSSPSRNQPQHF.

The V call is TRBV1, the J call TRBJ1-5; the table's D call TRBD1 went unverified against the DNA. TRBV1 is shown as a pseudogene. The CDR3 has 18 residues. CDR3 bases: TGCACCAGCAGCGTCTGGTGGGAAAAAGACAGGGGGGACCAGCCCCAGCATTTT. Translation: CTSSVWWEKDRGDQPQHF.

J is TRBJ2-3 and V is TRBV5-1; 8 bases agree with TRBD2. V dropped 7 bases and J dropped 1; count of bases not matched to a gene: 8. CDR3 size: 15 residues. Per the germline V gene, CDR1 is SGHRS and CDR2 is YFSETQ. Written as DNA, the CDR3 is TGCGCCAGCCATGAGGGGCGGGGGGGCACAGATACGCAGTATTTT. This encodes CASHEGRGGTDTQYF.